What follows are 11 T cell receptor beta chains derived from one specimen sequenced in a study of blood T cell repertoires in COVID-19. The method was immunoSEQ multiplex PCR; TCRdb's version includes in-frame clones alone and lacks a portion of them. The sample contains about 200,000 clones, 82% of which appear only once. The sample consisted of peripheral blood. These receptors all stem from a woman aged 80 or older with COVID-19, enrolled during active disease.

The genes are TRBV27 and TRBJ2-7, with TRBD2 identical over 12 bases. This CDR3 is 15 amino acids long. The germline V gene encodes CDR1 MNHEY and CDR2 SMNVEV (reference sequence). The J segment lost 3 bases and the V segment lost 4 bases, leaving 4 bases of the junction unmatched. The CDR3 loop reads CASSSPTSGSYEQYF. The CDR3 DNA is TGTGCCAGCAGTTCCCCGACTAGCGGGAGCTACGAGCAGTACTTC.

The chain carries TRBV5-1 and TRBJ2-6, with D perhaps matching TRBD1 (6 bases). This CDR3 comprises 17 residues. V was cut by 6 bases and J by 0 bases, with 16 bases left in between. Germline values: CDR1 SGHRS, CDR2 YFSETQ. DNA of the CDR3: TGCGCCAGCACCTTTCTACAGGGTAACTCTGGGGCCAACGTCCTGACTTTC. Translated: CASTFLQGNSGANVLTF.

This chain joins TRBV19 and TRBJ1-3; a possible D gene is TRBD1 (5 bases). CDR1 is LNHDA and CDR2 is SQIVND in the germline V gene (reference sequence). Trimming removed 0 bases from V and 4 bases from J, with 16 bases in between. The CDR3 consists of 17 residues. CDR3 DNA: TGTGCCAGTAGTATAGAAAGGGCTGACAGCGCCGGAAACACCATATATTTT. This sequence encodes CASSIERADSAGNTIYF.

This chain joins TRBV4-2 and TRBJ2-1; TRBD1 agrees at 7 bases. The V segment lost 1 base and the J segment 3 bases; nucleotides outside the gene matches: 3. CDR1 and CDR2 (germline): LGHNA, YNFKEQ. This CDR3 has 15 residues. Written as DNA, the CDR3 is TGTGCCAGCAGCCAAGGAGACAGGGACTACAATGAGCAGTTCTTC. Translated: CASSQGDRDYNEQFF.

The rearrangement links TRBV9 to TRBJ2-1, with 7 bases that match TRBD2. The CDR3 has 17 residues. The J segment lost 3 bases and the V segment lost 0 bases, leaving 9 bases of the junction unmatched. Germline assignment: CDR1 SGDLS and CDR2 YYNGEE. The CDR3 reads CASSVGGGGSDYNEQFF. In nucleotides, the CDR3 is TGTGCCAGCAGCGTAGGGGGCGGCGGGAGCGACTACAATGAGCAGTTCTTC.

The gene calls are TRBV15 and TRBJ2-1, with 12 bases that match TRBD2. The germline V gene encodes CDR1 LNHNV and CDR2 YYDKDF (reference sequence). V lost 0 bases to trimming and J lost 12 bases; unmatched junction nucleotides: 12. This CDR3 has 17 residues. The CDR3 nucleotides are TGTGCCACCAGCAGAGAGGGACTAGCGGGCTGGAATGATCGGCAGTTCTTC. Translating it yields CATSREGLAGWNDRQFF.

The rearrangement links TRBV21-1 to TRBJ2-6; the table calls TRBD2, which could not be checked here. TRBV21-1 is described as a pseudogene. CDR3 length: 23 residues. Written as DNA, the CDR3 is TGTGCCAGCAGCTCGAGACGGGAGGGGGTCCATCCGGATCCTGCCTCTGGGGCCAACGTCCTGACTTTC. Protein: CASSSRREGVHPDPASGANVLTF.

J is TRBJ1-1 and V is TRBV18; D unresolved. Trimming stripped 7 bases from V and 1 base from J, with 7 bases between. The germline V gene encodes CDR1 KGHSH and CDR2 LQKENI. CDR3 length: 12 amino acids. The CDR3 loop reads CASLNRNTEAFF. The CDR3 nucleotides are TGTGCCAGCTTAAACAGGAACACTGAAGCTTTCTTT.

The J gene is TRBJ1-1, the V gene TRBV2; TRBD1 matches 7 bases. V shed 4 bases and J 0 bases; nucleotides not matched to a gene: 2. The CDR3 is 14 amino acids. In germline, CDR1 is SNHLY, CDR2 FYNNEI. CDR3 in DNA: TGTGCCAGCAGTGGGGACAGACTGAACACTGAAGCTTTCTTT. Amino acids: CASSGDRLNTEAFF.

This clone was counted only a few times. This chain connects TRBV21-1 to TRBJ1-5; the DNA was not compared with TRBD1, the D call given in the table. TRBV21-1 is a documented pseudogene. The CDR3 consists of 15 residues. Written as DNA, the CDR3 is TGTGCCAGCAGCATGGGGACAGATAGCAATCAGCCCCAGCATTTT. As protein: CASSMGTDSNQPQHF.

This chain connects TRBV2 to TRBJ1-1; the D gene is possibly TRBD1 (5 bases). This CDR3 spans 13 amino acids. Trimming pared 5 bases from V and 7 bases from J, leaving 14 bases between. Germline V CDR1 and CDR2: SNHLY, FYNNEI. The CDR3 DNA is TGTGCCAGCAGTTCCCAGGGTAGACTTGAAGCTTTCTTT. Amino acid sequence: CASSSQGRLEAFF.